This T cell receptor beta chain was sequenced in a study of T cells after yellow fever vaccination. General study findings and limits: High-abundance clonotypes from the bulk population could contaminate FACS-sorted repertoires.

Germline loops: CDR1 SGHKS, CDR2 YYEKEE (reference sequence). The CDR3 covers 15 residues. V dropped 2 bases and J dropped 9; count of bases not matched to a gene: 10. This clonotype was recorded a few times. Its target is not known. Each CDR3 protein gets one entry after TCRdb re-called the 5' RACE reads with MiXCR. Counted here are 620,000 or so distinct CDR3 sequences, roughly a sixth occurring once; the ten biggest clones make up roughly 17%. The sequence derives from a man aged 18 to 29 who received the YFV17D yellow fever vaccine. The sample consisted of PBMCs, taken 4 to 5 days after the first yellow fever vaccination. The rearrangement uses TRBV5-5 and TRBJ2-2, with 7 bases lining up with TRBD2. The CDR3 sequence is CASSFEGLSIRELFF. DNA of the CDR3: TGTGCCAGCAGCTTCGAGGGACTATCTATTAGGGAGCTGTTTTTT. Full variable domain (missing parts from reference TRBV5-5 and TRBJ2-2): DAGVTQSPTHLIKTRGQQVTLRCSPISGHKSVSWYQQVLGQGPQFIFQYYEKEERGRGNFPDRFSARQFPNYSSELNVNALLLGDSALYLCASSFEGLSIRELFFGEGSRLTVL.